This is a list of T cell receptor beta chains from one sample in a study of shared clonotypes between healthy human individuals. Only in-frame clones appear in the TCRdb table, and some are missing; sequencing was by immunoSEQ multiplex PCR. The profile shows under 1 million clones, about 92% of them singletons. Sequences were obtained from naive CD8+ T cells sorted from blood. Every receptor here comes from a man in his thirties or forties in good health. Each CDR3 is given with its conserved first and last residue.

TRBJ2-1 | TRBV7-9 | CASSDELAGNSYNEQFF
TRBJ2-1 | TRBV5-8 | CASSFRLAGGPSNEQFF
TRBJ2-5 | TRBV6-6 | CASSYSGLAEETQYF
TRBJ1-5 | TRBV27 | CASSPLRTGNLYSNQPQHF
TRBJ1-4 | TRBV7-9 | CASSSDGDEKLFF
TRBJ1-5 | TRBV15 | CATSVNVVWPQHF
TRBJ2-7 | TRBV5-6 | CASSPVGGSYEQYF
TRBJ2-7 | TRBV4-1 | CASSQVADSYEQYF
TRBJ1-1 | TRBV28 | CASNSGSRAFF
TRBJ2-5 | TRBV7-7 | CASSLLGGETQYF
TRBJ1-5 | TRBV29-1 | CSVAEQGGSNQPQHF
TRBJ1-5 | TRBV6-6 | CASRQGRGVYQPQHF
TRBJ1-1 | TRBV4-2 | CASSQEGENGEAFF
TRBJ1-1 | TRBV27 | CASSLSASREAFF
TRBJ2-7 | TRBV2 | CASSLTSSFYEQYF
TRBJ2-2 | TRBV28 | CASSLGSPNTGELFF
TRBJ2-2 | TRBV6-5 | CASSPQVIGTGELFF
TRBJ2-7 | TRBV4-1 | CASSQDTGTDYEQYF
TRBJ2-5 | TRBV29-1 | CSAIGGTGETQYF
TRBJ2-3 | TRBV9 | CASNLAGGPDTQYF
TRBJ1-6 | TRBV5-1 | CASSLTVMNSPLHF
TRBJ2-3 | TRBV2 | CASSDDGQDTDTQYF
TRBJ1-5 | TRBV19 | CASSAPAGGISNQPQHF
TRBJ2-1 | TRBV9 | CASSETGGPYNEQFF
TRBJ1-4 | TRBV28 | CASSLGDRLMANEKLFF
TRBJ1-1 | TRBV6-6 | CASSPQETEAFF
TRBJ2-2 | TRBV29-1 | CSVSGQGAINGELFF
TRBJ2-7 | TRBV4-1 | CASSQEDSVEQYF
TRBJ2-5 | TRBV7-9 | CASSLLGVDREKETQYF
TRBJ2-7 | TRBV21-1 | CASSKVERGQGYEQYF
TRBJ2-1 | TRBV29-1 | CSVEGVARGWNEQFF
TRBJ2-2 | TRBV28 | CATSVLAGHGELFF
TRBJ2-1 | TRBV6-1 | CASSEIPEQFF
TRBJ2-7 | TRBV19 | CASSIFSSGTVYEQYF
TRBJ2-1 | TRBV5-1 | CASGLAGAVNEQFF
TRBJ2-1 | TRBV14 | CASSRTSGSFGEQFF
TRBJ2-7 | TRBV6-1 | CASSEDSRVSSYEQYF
TRBJ2-7 | TRBV7-9 | CASSALTGPHYEQYF
TRBJ2-1 | TRBV2 | CASSDLPRTEDRYNEQFF
TRBJ1-1 | TRBV4-1 | CASSQNYNTEAFF
TRBJ2-7 | TRBV9 | CASSPAAGYEQYF
TRBJ2-2 | TRBV9 | CASRRGTGELFF